Listed below are T cell receptor beta chains from one sample, sequenced in a study of human T cells and chemical hapten exposure. TCRdb redid the calling of the RACE reads with MiXCR, one entry per CDR3 protein. Of some 49,000 distinct CDR3 sequences in the sample, approximately 9.7% were seen once. The material was whole blood, obtained in connection with sensitization to the hapten diphenylcyclopropenone (DPC). The receptors come from a woman in her 30s with alopecia areata. Some clones in this sample may be carry-over from other donors' samples. Each CDR3 is given with its conserved first and last residue.

cdr3_length: 14; v_call: TRBV10-3; j_call: TRBJ2-5; cdr3_aa: CATLVGGPQETQYF
cdr3_length: 13; v_call: TRBV6-2/TRBV6-3; j_call: TRBJ1-6; cdr3_aa: CASSSDTNSPLHF
cdr3_length: 16; v_call: TRBV7-9; j_call: TRBJ2-7; cdr3_aa: CASTETTGTGFYEQYF
cdr3_length: 14; v_call: TRBV9; j_call: TRBJ2-3; cdr3_aa: CASSVVGSTDTQYF
cdr3_length: 12; v_call: TRBV20-1; j_call: TRBJ1-2; cdr3_aa: CSVTTDTYGYTF
cdr3_length: 15; v_call: TRBV7-2; j_call: TRBJ2-1; cdr3_aa: CASSLNQQRYNEQFF
cdr3_length: 14; v_call: TRBV3-1; j_call: TRBJ2-3; cdr3_aa: CASSQGQGVDTQYF
cdr3_length: 14; v_call: TRBV7-9; j_call: TRBJ2-2; cdr3_aa: CASSLRRGTGELFF
cdr3_length: 13; v_call: TRBV28; j_call: TRBJ2-4; cdr3_aa: CASELQGQNIQYF
cdr3_length: 15; v_call: TRBV29-1; j_call: TRBJ2-6; cdr3_aa: CSVLKPSSGANVLTF
cdr3_length: 16; v_call: TRBV7-2; j_call: TRBJ2-3; cdr3_aa: CASSFQAVAGTDTQYF
cdr3_length: 15; v_call: TRBV10-3; j_call: TRBJ2-7; cdr3_aa: CAISELDRRSYEQYF
cdr3_length: 14; v_call: TRBV20-1; j_call: TRBJ2-3; cdr3_aa: CSVRGALSTDTQYF
cdr3_length: 14; v_call: TRBV6-5; j_call: TRBJ1-1; cdr3_aa: CASSPYSENTEAFF
cdr3_length: 17; v_call: TRBV12-3/TRBV12-4; j_call: TRBJ2-3; cdr3_aa: CASSLALPREGPDTQYF
cdr3_length: 15; v_call: TRBV9; j_call: TRBJ1-4; cdr3_aa: CASSVLPATNEKLFF
cdr3_length: 19; v_call: TRBV5-6; j_call: TRBJ2-7; cdr3_aa: CASSLVTDSFDTSSYEQYF
cdr3_length: 16; v_call: TRBV12-3/TRBV12-4; j_call: TRBJ2-3; cdr3_aa: CASSLGGTSPTDTQYF
cdr3_length: 15; v_call: TRBV28; j_call: TRBJ1-6; cdr3_aa: CASSSASRDSLRTHF
cdr3_length: 14; v_call: TRBV2; j_call: TRBJ1-1; cdr3_aa: CASMQGHPNTEAFF
cdr3_length: 16; v_call: TRBV5-5; j_call: TRBJ1-1; cdr3_aa: CASSAETGIRNTEAFF
cdr3_length: 14; v_call: TRBV15; j_call: TRBJ1-3; cdr3_aa: CATSRDVSGNTIYF
cdr3_length: 14; v_call: TRBV12-3/TRBV12-4; j_call: TRBJ2-7; cdr3_aa: CASSHPEDNYEQYF
cdr3_length: 13; v_call: TRBV6-1; j_call: TRBJ2-2; cdr3_aa: CATPGDYTGELFF
cdr3_length: 16; v_call: TRBV7-8; j_call: TRBJ1-6; cdr3_aa: CASSSPERGYNSPLPF
cdr3_length: 16; v_call: TRBV9; j_call: TRBJ2-7; cdr3_aa: CASSVGLAGRGYEQYF
cdr3_length: 13; v_call: TRBV18; j_call: TRBJ2-3; cdr3_aa: CASSGSNTDTQYF
cdr3_length: 15; v_call: TRBV12-3/TRBV12-4; j_call: TRBJ1-3; cdr3_aa: CASTLRGGSGNTIYF
cdr3_length: 14; v_call: TRBV12-3/TRBV12-4; j_call: TRBJ2-2; cdr3_aa: CASSPRPGAGELFF
cdr3_length: 13; v_call: TRBV5-1; j_call: TRBJ1-1; cdr3_aa: CASHRTGATEAFF
cdr3_length: 14; v_call: TRBV7-9; j_call: TRBJ2-1; cdr3_aa: CASRFGATEGEQFF
cdr3_length: 15; v_call: TRBV7-9; j_call: TRBJ2-3; cdr3_aa: CASSFGAGGLDTQYF
cdr3_length: 16; v_call: TRBV3-1; j_call: TRBJ1-6; cdr3_aa: CASSQGSGQRNSPLHF
cdr3_length: 13; v_call: TRBV10-3; j_call: TRBJ1-5; cdr3_aa: CAISDRTDQPQHF
cdr3_length: 14; v_call: TRBV11-2; j_call: TRBJ1-3; cdr3_aa: CASSFTGGRNTIYF
cdr3_length: 14; v_call: TRBV7-9; j_call: TRBJ1-2; cdr3_aa: CASSGWTGHYGYTF
cdr3_length: 16; v_call: TRBV6-6; j_call: TRBJ2-3; cdr3_aa: CASSSPDRGHTDTQYF
cdr3_length: 14; v_call: TRBV28; j_call: TRBJ2-7; cdr3_aa: CASSLGGRSYEQYF
cdr3_length: 16; v_call: TRBV20-1; j_call: TRBJ1-3; cdr3_aa: CSARDGDSGSGNTIYF
cdr3_length: 16; v_call: TRBV7-2; j_call: TRBJ1-1; cdr3_aa: CASSLVIAGKNTEAFF
cdr3_length: 12; v_call: TRBV12-3/TRBV12-4; j_call: TRBJ1-5; cdr3_aa: CASSLMNQPQHF
cdr3_length: 14; v_call: TRBV29-1; j_call: TRBJ2-5; cdr3_aa: CSVPGTSGGETQYF
cdr3_length: 14; v_call: TRBV5-6; j_call: TRBJ2-7; cdr3_aa: CASSGGAGAYEQYF
cdr3_length: 13; v_call: TRBV7-9; j_call: TRBJ2-1; cdr3_aa: CASDGYLRNEQFF
cdr3_length: 16; v_call: TRBV18; j_call: TRBJ1-4; cdr3_aa: CASSPRQGEINEKLFF
cdr3_length: 11; v_call: TRBV5-1; j_call: TRBJ1-1; cdr3_aa: CASSENTEAFF
cdr3_length: 17; v_call: TRBV7-2; j_call: TRBJ2-5; cdr3_aa: CASSLGSSVGVRETQYF
cdr3_length: 14; v_call: TRBV6-1; j_call: TRBJ2-3; cdr3_aa: CASCLAESTDTQYF
cdr3_length: 14; v_call: TRBV12-3/TRBV12-4; j_call: TRBJ2-5; cdr3_aa: CASRRTGGRETQYF
cdr3_length: 14; v_call: TRBV7-2; j_call: TRBJ2-7; cdr3_aa: CASTQAGGPVEQYF
cdr3_length: 18; v_call: TRBV20-1; j_call: TRBJ1-2; cdr3_aa: CSASIPGGRDRAALGYTF
cdr3_length: 18; v_call: TRBV12-3/TRBV12-4; j_call: TRBJ2-3; cdr3_aa: CASSPGTSGGQGTDTQYF
cdr3_length: 18; v_call: TRBV6-6; j_call: TRBJ2-2; cdr3_aa: CASSYSTSGGKGTGELFF